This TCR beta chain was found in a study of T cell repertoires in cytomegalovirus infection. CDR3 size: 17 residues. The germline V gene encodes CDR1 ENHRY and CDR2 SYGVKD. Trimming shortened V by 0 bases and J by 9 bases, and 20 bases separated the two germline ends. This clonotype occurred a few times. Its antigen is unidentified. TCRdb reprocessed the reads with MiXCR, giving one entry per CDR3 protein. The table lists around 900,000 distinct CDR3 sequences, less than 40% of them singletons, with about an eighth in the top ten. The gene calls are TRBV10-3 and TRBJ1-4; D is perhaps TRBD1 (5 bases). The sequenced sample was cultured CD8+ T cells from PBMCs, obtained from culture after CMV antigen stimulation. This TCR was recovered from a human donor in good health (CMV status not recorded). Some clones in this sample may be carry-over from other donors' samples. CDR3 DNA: TGTGCCATCAGTGAGTCGGGAGCAATCATGGGGACTAAAAAACTGTTTTTT. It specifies CAISESGAIMGTKKLFF.